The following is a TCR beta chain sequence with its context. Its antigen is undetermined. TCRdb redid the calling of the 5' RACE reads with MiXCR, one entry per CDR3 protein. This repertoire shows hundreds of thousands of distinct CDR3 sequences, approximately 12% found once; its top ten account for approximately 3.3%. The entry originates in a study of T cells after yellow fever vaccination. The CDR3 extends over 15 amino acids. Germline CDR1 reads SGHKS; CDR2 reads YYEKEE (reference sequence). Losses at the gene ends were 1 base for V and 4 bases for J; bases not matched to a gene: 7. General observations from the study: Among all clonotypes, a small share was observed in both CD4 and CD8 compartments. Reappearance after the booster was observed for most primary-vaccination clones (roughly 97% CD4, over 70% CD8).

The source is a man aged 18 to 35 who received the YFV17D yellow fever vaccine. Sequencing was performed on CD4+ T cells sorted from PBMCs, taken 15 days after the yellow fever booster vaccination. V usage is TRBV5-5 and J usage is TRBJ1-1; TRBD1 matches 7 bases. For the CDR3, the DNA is TGTGCCAGCAGCTTGCGGGCGACAGGGACCACTGAAGCTTTCTTT. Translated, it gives CASSLRATGTTEAFF.